Below are 27 T cell receptor beta chains sequenced from a single sample in a study of blood T cell repertoires in COVID-19. The method was immunoSEQ multiplex PCR; TCRdb's version includes in-frame clones alone and lacks a portion of them. The repertoire has fewer than 300,000 clones, 80% to 85% of them found once; the top ten carry 15% to 19%. The sequencing sample was made of peripheral blood. The receptor source for this set is a person aged 70 to 79 with COVID-19, enrolled during active disease.

The V call is TRBV6-4, the J call TRBJ1-5; D not resolved. The CDR3 covers 13 residues. Trimming removed 4 bases from V and 5 bases from J, with 9 bases in between. Germline CDR1 is MRHNA and CDR2 is SNTAGT. CDR3 in amino acids: CASSGNRDQPQHF. As DNA, the CDR3 is TGTGCCAGCAGTGGCAATCGGGATCAGCCCCAGCATTTT.

J is TRBJ2-1 and V is TRBV7-2; the D is unclear. The CDR3 runs to 14 residues. The germline V gene encodes CDR1 SGHTA and CDR2 FQGNSA. Trimming removed 3 bases from V and 7 bases from J, with 13 bases in between. The CDR3 protein is CASSFRGAVNEQFF. DNA for the CDR3: TGTGCCAGCAGCTTTCGCGGTGCAGTTAATGAGCAGTTCTTC.

The chain couples TRBV6-5 to TRBJ2-5, with 12 bases matching TRBD2. CDR3 length equals 15 residues. The ends lost 10 bases at V and 1 base at J; junction bases unmatched: 7. Germline CDR1 and CDR2: MNHEY and SVGAGI. In DNA form, the CDR3 reads TGTGCCATCCTGACTAGCGGGGGAACCCAAGAGACCCAGTACTTC. Amino acid sequence: CAILTSGGTQETQYF.

The V call is TRBV2, the J call TRBJ1-5; D gene ambiguous. Germline assignment: CDR1 SNHLY and CDR2 FYNNEI. Trimming pared 7 bases from V and 1 base from J, leaving 8 bases between. The CDR3 runs 13 residues. As DNA, the CDR3 is TGTGCCAGCACCGGGAGAAGCAATCAGCCCCAGCATTTT. This gives the protein CASTGRSNQPQHF. Variable domain in full (rest from reference TRBV2 and TRBJ1-5): EPEVTQTPSHQVTQMGQEVILRCVPISNHLYFYWYRQILGQKVEFLVSFYNNEISEKSEIFDDQFSVERPDGSNFTLKIRSTKLEDSAMYFCASTGRSNQPQHFGDGTRLSIL.

V is TRBV7-8 and J is TRBJ1-5, with TRBD1 matching 10 bases. Trimming took 4 bases from V and 2 from J; bases not matched to a gene: 17. The CDR3 consists of 20 residues. CDR1 and CDR2 from the germline V gene are SGHVS and FQNEAQ. The CDR3 nucleotides read TGTGCCAGCAGCTCCCACACCGGGACAGGGGTCCCTTGGGGCAATCAGCCCCAGCATTTT. As protein: CASSSHTGTGVPWGNQPQHF.

This clone has a single count. The chain joins TRBV3-1 (or the pseudogene TRBV3-2) to TRBJ2-1; 8 nucleotides match TRBD2. With 3 bases clipped from V and 7 bases from J, the junction kept 11 bases outside the gene matches. Germline values: CDR1 LGHDT, CDR2 YNNKEL (reference sequence). There are 16 residues in the CDR3. For the CDR3, the DNA is TGTGCCAGCAGCCAGGGTAAGCGGGAGTCGGGGAATGAGCAGTTCTTC. Its protein product is CASSQGKRESGNEQFF.

The chain recombines TRBV5-1 with TRBJ2-2; 14 positions agree with TRBD2. The CDR3 loop spans 15 amino acids. J gave up 9 bases and V 4 bases, and 5 bases lay outside the gene matches. From germline, CDR1 is SGHRS and CDR2 YFSETQ. CDR3 coding DNA: TGCGCCAGCAGCCCAGGGACTAGCGGGAGTAGGGAGCTGTTTTTT. It is translated as CASSPGTSGSRELFF. Drawing the rest from reference TRBV5-1 and TRBJ2-2, the complete variable domain is KAGVTQTPRYLIKTRGQQVTLSCSPISGHRSVSWYQQTPGQGLQFLFEYFSETQRNKGNFPGRFSGRQFSNSRSEMNVSTLELGDSALYLCASSPGTSGSRELFFGEGSRLTVL.

In this sample, this clone turned up a few times. The chain couples TRBV6-5 to TRBJ2-7; a weak D match, TRBD1 (6 bases). The V and J ends lost 6 bases and 5 bases respectively, with 20 bases between them. CDR3 size: 15 residues. CDR1 and CDR2 from the germline V gene are MNHEY and SVGAGI. The CDR3 coding sequence is TGTGCCAGCAGAAAAGTACAGGGTGTGGGCGACGAGCAGTACTTC. It specifies CASRKVQGVGDEQYF.

This chain joins TRBV10-1 and TRBJ2-7; 9 bases fit TRBD1. The germline V gene has CDR1 WNHNN and CDR2 SYGVQD (reference sequence). The CDR3 runs 15 residues. Unmatched junction bases numbered 6, after V lost 0 bases and J lost 6 bases. In DNA form, the CDR3 reads TGCGCCAGCAGTGAGTCGAGGGACAGGGTACGCGAGCAGTACTTC. It is translated as CASSESRDRVREQYF.

This clone appeared a few times. The chain employs TRBV21-1 and TRBJ2-7; TRBD1, the table's D call, was not compared with the DNA. TRBV21-1 is shown as a pseudogene. The CDR3 totals 15 residues. The CDR3 sequence: CASCRGPDNSYEQYF. CDR3 in DNA: TGTGCCAGTTGCAGAGGACCGGACAACTCCTACGAGCAGTACTTC.

This clone showed up just once. The rearrangement uses TRBV5-1 and TRBJ1-5; unclear D gene. V gave up 2 bases and J gave up 6 bases, with 18 bases separating them. CDR3 size: 16 residues. In germline, CDR1 is SGHRS, CDR2 YFSETQ. The CDR3 sequence is CASSFPGSGKCQPQHF. As DNA, the CDR3 is TGCGCCAGCAGCTTCCCGGGATCGGGGAAATGTCAGCCCCAGCATTTT.

V usage is TRBV19 and J usage is TRBJ1-5; D gene uncertain. CDR1 and CDR2 from the germline V gene are LNHDA and SQIVND (reference sequence). The CDR3 covers 14 residues. Deletions cut 5 bases from V and 5 bases from J, with 13 bases between. The CDR3 nucleotides read TGTGCCAGTAGTTGGTCGGACGGGGATCAGCCCCAGCATTTT. Its translation: CASSWSDGDQPQHF.

CDR3 nucleotide sequence: TGTGCCGCCCGGGGAGGTAGCAATCAGCCCCAGCATTTT. This encodes CAARGGSNQPQHF. The chain is built from TRBV6-5 and TRBJ1-5; D is unclear. CDR1 and CDR2 (germline): MNHEY, SVGAGI. V lost 11 bases, J lost 0 bases, and 11 bases lay in between. The CDR3 contains 13 residues.

The V call is TRBV5-1, the J call TRBJ1-2; 10 bases are shared with TRBD1. Trimming took 4 bases from V and 4 from J; bases not matched to a gene: 7. Germline CDR1 and CDR2: SGHRS and YFSETQ. CDR3 length: 15 amino acids. The CDR3 coding sequence is TGCGCCAGCAGCCCGACAGGGGGCCTGGTCTATGGCTACACCTTC. Its translation is CASSPTGGLVYGYTF.

V and J are TRBV11-2 and TRBJ2-3; D is possibly TRBD2 (5 bases). Trimming took 2 bases from V and 3 from J, leaving 12 bases between them. Germline values: CDR1 SGHAT, CDR2 FQNNGV. The CDR3 length is 15 residues. CDR3 bases: TGTGCCAGCAGCTTATCCGGGATAAGGACAGATACGCAGTATTTT. Protein sequence: CASSLSGIRTDTQYF.

The chain joins TRBV6-2 or TRBV6-3 to TRBJ2-3; D remains ambiguous. CDR1 is MNHEY, CDR2 SVGEGT, per germline. The V end lost 6 bases, the J end lost 0 bases, and 16 bases lay between the germline ends. The CDR3 is 16 residues long. The CDR3 bases are TGTGCCAGCAGCGAAGATACCGGGTCTAGCACAGATACGCAGTATTTT. It yields the protein CASSEDTGSSTDTQYF.

The chain carries TRBV5-6 and TRBJ2-7; D gene ambiguous. The V gene's germline CDR1 is SGHDT and CDR2 YYEEEE. The ends were cut back, 2 bases at V and 7 bases at J, with 13 bases in the middle. The CDR3 runs 13 residues. CDR3 DNA: TGTGCCAGCAGCTTACCGGCTGCGGCGGAGCAGTACTTC. It translates to CASSLPAAAEQYF.

This chain joins TRBV27 and TRBJ1-5; 8 nucleotides match TRBD1. Germline V gene sequence: CDR1 MNHEY, CDR2 SMNVEV (reference sequence). With 0 bases clipped from V and 7 bases from J, the junction kept 8 bases outside the gene matches. The CDR3 consists of 16 residues. CDR3 coding DNA: TGTGCCAGCAGTTTATCGACAGGGGATTTGATCCAGCCCCAGCATTTT. It encodes CASSLSTGDLIQPQHF.

This clone was detected only a few times. The chain joins TRBV29-1 to TRBJ2-2; 8 bases fit TRBD1. Looked up from germline, CDR1 is SQVTM and CDR2 is ANQGSEA. J lost 4 bases, V lost 7 bases, and 5 bases had no gene match. The CDR3 covers 13 residues. CDR3 sequence reads: CSGTGKITGELFF. CDR3 bases: TGCAGCGGGACAGGGAAGATCACCGGGGAGCTGTTTTTT.

The chain couples TRBV9 to TRBJ1-1; unclear D gene. This CDR3 has 15 residues. Between the trimmed V and J ends, which lost 4 bases and 1 base, there was a span of 14 bases. Germline V gene sequence: CDR1 SGDLS, CDR2 YYNGEE. In nucleotides, the CDR3 is TGTGCCAGCAGCCTATTCGGACTACCGAACACTGAAGCTTTCTTT. It encodes CASSLFGLPNTEAFF.

The V and J genes are TRBV2 and TRBJ2-5, with D hard to call. Trimming took 5 bases from V and 4 from J, leaving 8 bases between them. Germline CDR1 is SNHLY and CDR2 is FYNNEI. The CDR3 is 12 residues long. CDR3 protein: CASSNLGETQYF. CDR3 nucleotides: TGTGCCAGCAGTAACCTCGGAGAGACCCAGTACTTC. The full variable domain, its missing parts supplied by reference TRBV2 and TRBJ2-5, is EPEVTQTPSHQVTQMGQEVILRCVPISNHLYFYWYRQILGQKVEFLVSFYNNEISEKSEIFDDQFSVERPDGSNFTLKIRSTKLEDSAMYFCASSNLGETQYFGPGTRLLVL.

The gene calls are TRBV10-3 and TRBJ1-2; 8 bases agree with TRBD1. Germline V gene data show CDR1 as ENHRY and CDR2 as SYGVKD. J gave up 0 bases and V 8 bases, and 5 bases lay outside the gene matches. There are 14 residues in the CDR3. The CDR3 loop is CAIRDRPPNYGYTF. CDR3 DNA sequence: TGTGCCATCCGGGACAGGCCTCCTAACTATGGCTACACCTTC.

V usage is TRBV29-1 and J usage is TRBJ2-2; a possible D gene is TRBD2 (5 bases). This CDR3 spans 15 amino acids. The germline V gene has CDR1 SQVTM and CDR2 ANQGSEA. The germline V and J ends were trimmed by 6 bases and 4 bases, with 18 bases remaining between them. The CDR3 bases are TGCAGCGTGTTTGACGGAATGGGGAGCACCGGGGAGCTGTTTTTT. Translating it yields CSVFDGMGSTGELFF.

This chain joins TRBV3-1 (or the pseudogene TRBV3-2) and TRBJ2-7, with 7 bases fitting TRBD2. J gave up 3 bases and V 1 base, and 9 bases lay outside the gene matches. The CDR3 is 16 amino acids. Germline V gene lookup returns CDR1 LGHDT and CDR2 YNNKEL (reference sequence). The CDR3 DNA reads as TGTGCCAGCAGCCAAGGCGGTCTAGCGGCCAACTACGAGCAGTACTTC. Encoded protein: CASSQGGLAANYEQYF.

The V gene is TRBV14, the J gene TRBJ1-1, with a possible D match to TRBD1 (5 bases). Germline loops: CDR1 SGHDN, CDR2 FVKESK. The CDR3 sequence is 14 residues long. Trimming removed 2 bases from V and 6 bases from J, with 13 bases in between. The DNA for the CDR3 is TGTGCCAGCAGCCAACCGGGGGGTTGGGCTGAAGCTTTCTTT. Its protein is CASSQPGGWAEAFF.

In this sample, this clone turned up a few times. This chain connects TRBV29-1 to TRBJ1-1, with TRBD1 matching 9 bases. Unmatched junction bases numbered 4, after V lost 4 bases and J lost 1 base. From germline, CDR1 is SQVTM and CDR2 ANQGSEA. The CDR3 consists of 14 residues. CDR3 nucleotide sequence: TGCAGCGTTGGTTCGACAGGGGGGAACACTGAAGCTTTCTTT. Translating gives CSVGSTGGNTEAFF. The complete variable domain, with remaining parts taken from reference TRBV29-1 and TRBJ1-1, reads SAVISQKPSRDICQRGTSLTIQCQVDSQVTMMFWYRQQPGQSLTLIATANQGSEATYESGFVIDKFPISRPNLTFSTLTVSNMSPEDSSIYLCSVGSTGGNTEAFFGQGTRLTVV.

J is TRBJ2-3 and V is TRBV28; D might be TRBD2 (5 bases). V dropped 8 bases and J dropped 5 bases, with 11 bases sitting between them. Germline CDR1 reads MDHEN; CDR2 reads SYDVKM. This CDR3 has 12 amino acids. CDR3 in amino acids: CASSAREDTQYF. In DNA, the CDR3 is TGTGCCAGCTCGGCCCGGGAAGATACGCAGTATTTT.